This T cell receptor beta chain is drawn from a study of blood T cell repertoires in COVID-19. This CDR3 region has 15 residues. The germline V gene encodes CDR1 KGHSH and CDR2 LQKENI. V was clipped by 4 bases and J by 7 bases; unmatched bases: 11. Original data processing: Amplified reference gene primers provided the basis for estimating nucleated cell counts. The method was immunoSEQ multiplex PCR; TCRdb's version includes in-frame clones alone and lacks a portion of them. Clone size and V and J calls were adopted from that table, with D and trimming inferred from the DNA. Of about 300,000 clones in the sample, roughly 86% were seen once.

The sequenced sample consisted of peripheral blood. This chain uses TRBV18 with TRBJ1-1, with 8 bases that match TRBD1. The receptor comes from a man in his late teens or twenties with active or convalescent COVID-19. The CDR3 sequence: CASSRDRTSGDEAFF. In nucleotides, the CDR3 is TGTGCCAGCTCACGGGACAGGACCTCGGGGGATGAAGCTTTCTTT.